This T cell receptor beta chain comes out of a study of T cell clonotyping in hematopoietic cell transplantation. This clone appeared a few times. This table comes from immunoSEQ multiplex PCR, and its TCRdb copy is limited to in-frame clones, with some not included. The sample has 12,000 to 15,000 clones, approximately 84% seen once. Material: PBMCs, obtained 100 days after allogeneic stem cell transplant. This sequence originates from a male patient between 45 and 59 years old who had an allogeneic stem cell transplant from an unrelated donor, so T cells may come from the graft donor. Some clones in this sample may be carry-over from other donors' samples.

CDR3 sequence: CASSGRQYGYTF. CDR3 DNA sequence: TGTGCCAGCAGTGGCCGACAGTATGGCTACACCTTC. The chain couples TRBV6-5 to TRBJ1-2; D is perhaps TRBD1 (5 bases). The CDR3 runs 12 residues. V gave up 5 bases and J gave up 5 bases, with 9 bases separating them. Germline lookup yields CDR1 MNHEY and CDR2 SVGAGI.